This TCR beta chain was observed in a study of T cells after posttransplantation cyclophosphamide. Per germline, CDR1 KGHSH and CDR2 LQKENI. CDR3 length equals 13 residues. V was trimmed by 3 bases and J by 2 bases, leaving 7 bases between them. Assay used: immunoSEQ multiplex PCR; TCRdb lists only in-frame clones, some missing. The sample lists 25,000 or so clones, roughly 82% occurring once. The clonotype was recovered from a woman aged 55-70 years with a blood cancer, CMV-positive, and with a related stem cell donor. The V gene is TRBV18, the J gene TRBJ1-2, with a weak D call TRBD1 (5 bases). Sequencing input: PBMCs. This chain's CDR3 is CASSPRQNYGYTF. The CDR3 DNA sequence: TGTGCCAGCTCACCCAGACAGAACTATGGCTACACCTTC.